This T cell receptor (beta chain) originates from a study of technical replicates of blood from several donors. Some clones are missing from TCRdb's copy, which holds only in-frame ones; the method was immunoSEQ multiplex PCR. The sample lists fewer than 100,000 clones; approximately 94% were seen once. CDR1 and CDR2 from the germline V gene are MGHDK and SYGVNS. CDR3 length: 14 residues. Trimming took off 3 bases at V and 3 bases at J, with 8 bases between the two ends. The clonotype originates from a human donor in good health. This rearrangement joins TRBV25-1 to TRBJ1-4, with D maybe TRBD1 (6 bases). The sequencing input was T cells isolated from PBMCs. This CDR3 is CASSDRGPNEKLFF. For the CDR3, the DNA is TGTGCCAGCAGTGACAGGGGTCCTAATGAAAAACTGTTTTTT. Using reference TRBV25-1 and TRBJ1-4 for the parts outside the CDR3, the full variable domain is EADIYQTPRYLVIGTGKKITLECSQTMGHDKMYWYQQDPGMELHLIHYSYGVNSTEKGDLSSESTVSRIRTEHFPLTLESARPSHTSQYLCASSDRGPNEKLFFGSGTQLSVL.